This T cell receptor beta chain was observed in a study of kidney transplant recipient with SARS-CoV-2 infection. There are 19 residues in the CDR3. Germline CDR1 LGHDT, CDR2 YNNKEL (reference sequence). The ends lost 5 bases at V and 2 bases at J; junction bases unmatched: 12. TCRdb reanalysed the reads using MiXCR and keeps one entry per CDR3 protein. Of fewer than 250,000 distinct CDR3 sequences in the sample, 29% were seen once. This clonotype has only a few counts. The TCR comes from a male patient between 25 and 40 years old who had COVID-19 and was a kidney transplant recipient. The graft donor may be the source of some T cells. The gene calls are TRBV3-1 and TRBJ2-1; 13 bases agree with TRBD2. The sequencing here drew on a blood sample, taken at baseline and between days 110 and 120 from a kidney transplant recipient. CDR3 DNA sequence: TGTGCCAGCAGCACCTCTCCGGGACTAGCGGGAAGGACCTACAATGAGCAGTTCTTC. This translates into CASSTSPGLAGRTYNEQFF.